This T cell receptor beta chain was found in a study of CD8 T cells in Susac syndrome. An amount of RNA that ranged from roughly 0.45 to 1 ug was reverse transcribed with random hexamers. Amplification of TCR beta CDR3 by immunoSEQ multiplex PCR spanned 54 Vbeta and 13 Jbeta. TCRdb used MiXCR to reprocess the immunoSEQ multiplex PCR reads, holding one entry per CDR3 protein. The sample lists 150,000 to 200,000 distinct CDR3 sequences; 90% to 95% were seen once. The V and J ends lost 6 bases and 3 bases, in that order; junction bases with no gene match: 7. Per germline, CDR1 SGHTA and CDR2 FQGNSA. This CDR3 contains 14 residues.

Sequencing was done on a sample of CD4+ T cells from PBMCs. This TCR came from a human donor with multiple sclerosis. The genes are TRBV7-2 and TRBJ2-5, with 7 bases identical to TRBD1. The DNA for the CDR3 is TGTGCCAGCAGTTACAGGGGAGACAAAGAGACCCAGTACTTC. This translates into CASSYRGDKETQYF.